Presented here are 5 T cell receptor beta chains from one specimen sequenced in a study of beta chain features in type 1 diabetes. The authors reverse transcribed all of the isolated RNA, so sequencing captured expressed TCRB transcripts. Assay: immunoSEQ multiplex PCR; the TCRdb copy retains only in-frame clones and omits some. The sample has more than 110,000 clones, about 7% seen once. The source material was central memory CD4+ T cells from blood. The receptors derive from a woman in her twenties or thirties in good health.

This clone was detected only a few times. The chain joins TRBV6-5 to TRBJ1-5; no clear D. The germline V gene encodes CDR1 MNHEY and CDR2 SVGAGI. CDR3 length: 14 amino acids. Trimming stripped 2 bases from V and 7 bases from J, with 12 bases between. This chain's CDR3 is CASSYHGIQQPQHF. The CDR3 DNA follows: TGTGCCAGCAGTTACCACGGGATTCAACAGCCCCAGCATTTT.

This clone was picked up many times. This chain's CDR3 is CASSRRTSGGPNNEQFF. The CDR3 region has the DNA TGTGCCAGCAGCCGACGGACTAGCGGGGGCCCTAACAATGAGCAGTTCTTC. The genes are TRBV7-3 and TRBJ2-1; 13 bases line up with TRBD2. The germline V gene encodes CDR1 SGHTA and CDR2 FQGTGA. The V gene end was trimmed by 5 bases and the J gene end by 5 bases; junction bases not matched to a gene: 9. The CDR3 is made up of 17 amino acids.

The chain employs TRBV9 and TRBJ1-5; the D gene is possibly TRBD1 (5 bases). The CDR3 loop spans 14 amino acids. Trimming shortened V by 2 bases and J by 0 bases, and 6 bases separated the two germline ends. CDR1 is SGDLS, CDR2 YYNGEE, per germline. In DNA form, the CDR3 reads TGTGCCAGCAGCGTGGGGGGTAGCAATCAGCCCCAGCATTTT. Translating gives CASSVGGSNQPQHF.

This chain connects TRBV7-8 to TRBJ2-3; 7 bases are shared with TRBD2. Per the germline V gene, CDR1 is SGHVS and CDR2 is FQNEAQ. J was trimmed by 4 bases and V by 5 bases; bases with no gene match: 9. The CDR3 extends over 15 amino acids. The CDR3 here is CASSGERGRADTQYF. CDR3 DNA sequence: TGTGCCAGCAGCGGAGAGCGGGGACGGGCAGATACGCAGTATTTT.

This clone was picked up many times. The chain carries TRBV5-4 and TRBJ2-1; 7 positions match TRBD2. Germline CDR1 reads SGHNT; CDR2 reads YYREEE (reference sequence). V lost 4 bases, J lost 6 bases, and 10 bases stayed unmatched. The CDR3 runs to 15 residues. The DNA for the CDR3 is TGTGCCAGCAGCCACCGACTAGCCGAGGGCAATGAGCAGTTCTTC. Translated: CASSHRLAEGNEQFF.